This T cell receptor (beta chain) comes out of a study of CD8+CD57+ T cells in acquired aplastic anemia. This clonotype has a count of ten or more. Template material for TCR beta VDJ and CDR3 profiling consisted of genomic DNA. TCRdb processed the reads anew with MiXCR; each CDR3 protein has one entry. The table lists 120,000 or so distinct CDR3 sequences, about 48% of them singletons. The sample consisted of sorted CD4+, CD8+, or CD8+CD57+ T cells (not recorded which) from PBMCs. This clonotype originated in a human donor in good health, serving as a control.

The CDR3 sequence is CATLGGAVQPQHF. The CDR3, as DNA: TGTGCCACCTTAGGGGGGGCTGTTCAGCCCCAGCATTTT. The gene calls are TRBV6-1 and TRBJ1-5, with D possibly TRBD1 on 6 matching bases. Germline CDR1 is MNHNS and CDR2 is SASEGT. The CDR3 contains 13 residues. V shed 10 bases and J shed 6 bases, with 16 bases lying between them.